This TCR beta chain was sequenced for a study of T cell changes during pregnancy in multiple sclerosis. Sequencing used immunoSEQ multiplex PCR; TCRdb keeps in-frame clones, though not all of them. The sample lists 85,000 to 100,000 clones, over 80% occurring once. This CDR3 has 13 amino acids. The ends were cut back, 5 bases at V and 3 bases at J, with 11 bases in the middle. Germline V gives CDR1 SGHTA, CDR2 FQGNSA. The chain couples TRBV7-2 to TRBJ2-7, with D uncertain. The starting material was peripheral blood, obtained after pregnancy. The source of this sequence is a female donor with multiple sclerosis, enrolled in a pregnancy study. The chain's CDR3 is CASSPAANYEQYF. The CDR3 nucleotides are TGTGCCAGCAGCCCTGCGGCCAACTACGAGCAGTACTTC.